These 3 T cell receptor beta chains were all obtained from the same sample, sequenced in a study of T cells expressing NK-cell markers. Reanalyzing the 5' RACE reads, TCRdb keeps one entry per CDR3 protein, without DNA. Recorded here are 350,000 to 400,000 distinct CDR3 sequences; the top ten clones represent about 10%. The sequenced sample consisted of blood T cells: a sorted CD56 or NKG2C T cell subset, CD4+ or CD8+ T cells, or bulk PBMC T cells (not recorded which). The receptors stem from a woman in her forties or fifties in good health.

The chain carries TRBV11-3 and TRBJ1-1; TCRdb lists TRBD1, though no DNA is available to test this call. Germline V gene data show CDR1 as SGHNT and CDR2 as YENEEA. This CDR3 comprises 19 residues. The CDR3 region is CASSPTQWGQFLRDTEAFF.

The chain has TRBV5-5 and TRBJ2-3; lacking DNA, the TRBD1 call made by TCRdb goes unchecked. Germline V gene data show CDR1 as SGHKS and CDR2 as YYEKEE (reference sequence). This CDR3 spans 14 amino acids. The CDR3: CASSPSEGTDTQYF.

The J gene is TRBJ1-1, the V gene TRBV20-1; TCRdb selects TRBD1, and the lack of DNA leaves this call unchecked. This CDR3 has 22 residues. Germline V gene data show CDR1 as DFQATT and CDR2 as SNEGSKA (reference sequence). The CDR3 reads CSAIIYTGGPVNRLSMNTEAFF.